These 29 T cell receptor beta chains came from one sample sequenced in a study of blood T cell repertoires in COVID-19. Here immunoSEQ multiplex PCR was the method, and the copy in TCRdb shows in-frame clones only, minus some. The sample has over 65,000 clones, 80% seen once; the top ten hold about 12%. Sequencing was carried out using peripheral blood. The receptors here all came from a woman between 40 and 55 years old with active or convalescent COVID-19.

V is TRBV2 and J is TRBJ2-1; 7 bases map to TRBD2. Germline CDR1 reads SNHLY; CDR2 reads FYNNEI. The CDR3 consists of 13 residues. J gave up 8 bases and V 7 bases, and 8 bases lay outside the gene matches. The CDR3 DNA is TGTGCCAGCACCGAGGGAGGGTTATATGAGCAGTTCTTC. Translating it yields CASTEGGLYEQFF.

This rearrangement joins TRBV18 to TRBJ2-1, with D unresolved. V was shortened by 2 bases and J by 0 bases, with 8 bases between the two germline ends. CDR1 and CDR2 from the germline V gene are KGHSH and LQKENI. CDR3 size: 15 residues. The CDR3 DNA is TGTGCCAGCTCACCAGCGGTAAGCTCCTACAATGAGCAGTTCTTC. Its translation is CASSPAVSSYNEQFF. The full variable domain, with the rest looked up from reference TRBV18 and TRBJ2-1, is NAGVMQNPRHLVRRRGQEARLRCSPMKGHSHVYWYRQLPEEGLKFMVYLQKENIIDESGMPKERFSAEFPKEGPSILRIQQVVRGDSAAYFCASSPAVSSYNEQFFGPGTRLTVL.

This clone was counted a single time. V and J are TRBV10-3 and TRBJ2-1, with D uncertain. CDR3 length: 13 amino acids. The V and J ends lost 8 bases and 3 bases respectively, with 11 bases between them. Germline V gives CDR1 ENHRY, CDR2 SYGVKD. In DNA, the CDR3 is TGTGCCATCTTTGGCGGAGTCTACAATGAGCAGTTCTTC. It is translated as CAIFGGVYNEQFF.

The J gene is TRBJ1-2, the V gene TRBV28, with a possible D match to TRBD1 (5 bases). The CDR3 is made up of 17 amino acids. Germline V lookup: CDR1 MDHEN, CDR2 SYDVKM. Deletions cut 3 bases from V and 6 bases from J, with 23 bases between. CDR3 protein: CASSLMVLLGGPNGYTF. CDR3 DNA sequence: TGTGCCAGCAGTTTGATGGTACTCTTGGGGGGTCCTAATGGCTACACCTTC.

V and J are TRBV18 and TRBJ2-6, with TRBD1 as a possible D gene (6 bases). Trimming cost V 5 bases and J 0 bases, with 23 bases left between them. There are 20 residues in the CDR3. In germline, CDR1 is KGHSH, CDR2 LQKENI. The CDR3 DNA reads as TGTGCCAGCTCAATTGCCCGACAGGCCGCGCCCCGCTCTGGGGCCAACGTCCTGACTTTC. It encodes CASSIARQAAPRSGANVLTF.

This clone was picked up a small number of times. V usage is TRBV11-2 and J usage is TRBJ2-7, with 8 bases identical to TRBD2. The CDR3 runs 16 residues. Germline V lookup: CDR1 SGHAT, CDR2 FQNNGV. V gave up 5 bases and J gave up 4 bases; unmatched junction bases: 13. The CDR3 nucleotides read TGTGCCAGCAGCCCGAACTGGGCGGGAGGAGGATACGAGCAGTACTTC. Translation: CASSPNWAGGGYEQYF.

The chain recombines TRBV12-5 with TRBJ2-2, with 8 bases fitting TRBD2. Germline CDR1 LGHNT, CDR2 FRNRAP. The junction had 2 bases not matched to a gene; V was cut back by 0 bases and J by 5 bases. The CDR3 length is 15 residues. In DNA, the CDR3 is TGTGCTAGTGGTTTGGTACGGGAGGGGACCGGGGAGCTGTTTTTT. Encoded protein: CASGLVREGTGELFF.

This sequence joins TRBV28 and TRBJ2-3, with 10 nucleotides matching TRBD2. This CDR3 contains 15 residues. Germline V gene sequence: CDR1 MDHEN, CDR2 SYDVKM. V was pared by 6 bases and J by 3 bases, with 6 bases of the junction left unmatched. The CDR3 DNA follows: TGTGCCAGCAGCAGCGGGGGGGCGGGTACAGATACGCAGTATTTT. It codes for CASSSGGAGTDTQYF.

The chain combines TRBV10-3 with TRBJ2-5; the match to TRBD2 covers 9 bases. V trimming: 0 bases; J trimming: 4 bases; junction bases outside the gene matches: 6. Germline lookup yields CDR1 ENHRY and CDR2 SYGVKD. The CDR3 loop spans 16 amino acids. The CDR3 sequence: CAISESAGGPGETQYF. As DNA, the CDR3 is TGTGCCATCAGTGAGTCGGCGGGAGGGCCCGGAGAGACCCAGTACTTC.

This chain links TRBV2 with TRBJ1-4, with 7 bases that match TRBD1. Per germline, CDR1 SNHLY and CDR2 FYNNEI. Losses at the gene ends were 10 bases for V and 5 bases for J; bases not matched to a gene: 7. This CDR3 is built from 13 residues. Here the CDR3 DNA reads TGTGCCACGAAGGACAGGACAAATGAAAAACTGTTTTTT. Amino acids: CATKDRTNEKLFF.

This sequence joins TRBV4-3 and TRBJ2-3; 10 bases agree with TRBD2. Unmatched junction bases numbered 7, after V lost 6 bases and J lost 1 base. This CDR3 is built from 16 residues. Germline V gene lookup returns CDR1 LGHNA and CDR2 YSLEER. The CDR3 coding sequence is TGCGCCAGCAGGGCGGGGACTAGCGACCGCACAGATACGCAGTATTTT. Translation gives CASRAGTSDRTDTQYF.

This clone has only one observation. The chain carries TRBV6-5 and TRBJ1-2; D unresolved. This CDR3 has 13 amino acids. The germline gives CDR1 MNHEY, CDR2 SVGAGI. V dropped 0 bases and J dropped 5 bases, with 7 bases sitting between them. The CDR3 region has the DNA TGTGCCAGCAGTTACTCGACCGGGTATGGCTACACCTTC. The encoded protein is CASSYSTGYGYTF.

This CDR3 is CASSRSGRANYGYTF. In DNA, the CDR3 is TGTGCCAGCAGCCGAAGCGGACGTGCTAACTATGGCTACACCTTC. This chain joins TRBV14 and TRBJ1-2, with D hard to call. This CDR3 comprises 15 residues. V was pared by 4 bases and J by 0 bases, with 12 bases between. Germline V gene data show CDR1 as SGHDN and CDR2 as FVKESK. Filled out from reference TRBV14 and TRBJ1-2, the complete variable domain reads EAGVTQFPSHSVIEKGQTVTLRCDPISGHDNLYWYRRVMGKEIKFLLHFVKESKQDESGMPNNRFLAERTGGTYSTLKVQPAELEDSGVYFCASSRSGRANYGYTFGSGTRLTVV.

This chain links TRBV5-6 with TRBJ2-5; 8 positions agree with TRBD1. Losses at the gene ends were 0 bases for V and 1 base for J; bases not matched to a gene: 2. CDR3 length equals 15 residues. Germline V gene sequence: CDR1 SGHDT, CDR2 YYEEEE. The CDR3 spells CASSLVDRAQETQYF. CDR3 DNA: TGTGCCAGCAGCTTGGTGGACAGGGCCCAAGAGACCCAGTACTTC.

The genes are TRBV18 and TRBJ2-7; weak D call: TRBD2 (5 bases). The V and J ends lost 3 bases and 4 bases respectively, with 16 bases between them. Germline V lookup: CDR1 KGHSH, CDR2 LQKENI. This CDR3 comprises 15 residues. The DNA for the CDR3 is TGTGCCAGCTCACCCTACGCGGGTCCTACGTACGAGCAGTACTTC. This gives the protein CASSPYAGPTYEQYF.

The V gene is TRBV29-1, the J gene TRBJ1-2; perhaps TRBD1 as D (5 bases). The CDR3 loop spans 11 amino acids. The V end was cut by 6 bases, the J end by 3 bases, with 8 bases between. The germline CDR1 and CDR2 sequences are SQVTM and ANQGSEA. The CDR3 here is CSVIRDYGYTF. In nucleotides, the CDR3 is TGCAGCGTAATCAGGGACTATGGCTACACCTTC.

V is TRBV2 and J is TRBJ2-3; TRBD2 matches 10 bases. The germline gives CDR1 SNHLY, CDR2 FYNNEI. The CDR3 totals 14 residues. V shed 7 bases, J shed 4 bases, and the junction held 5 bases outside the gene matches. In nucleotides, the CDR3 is TGTGCCAGCAATCAGCGGGAGGGGGCAGATACGCAGTATTTT. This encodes CASNQREGADTQYF.

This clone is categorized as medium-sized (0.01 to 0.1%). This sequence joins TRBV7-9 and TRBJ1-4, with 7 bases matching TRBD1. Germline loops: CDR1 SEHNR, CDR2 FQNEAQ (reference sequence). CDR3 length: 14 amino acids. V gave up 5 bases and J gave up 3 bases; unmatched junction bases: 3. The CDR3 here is CASSPGTANEKLFF. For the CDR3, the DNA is TGTGCCAGCAGCCCCGGGACAGCTAATGAAAAACTGTTTTTT. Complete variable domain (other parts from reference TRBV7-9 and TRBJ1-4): DTGVSQNPRHKITKRGQNVTFRCDPISEHNRLYWYRQTLGQGPEFLTYFQNEAQLEKSRLLSDRFSAERPKGSFSTLEIQRTEQGDSAMYLCASSPGTANEKLFFGSGTQLSVL.

The CDR3 here is CASSPPAGRNIQYF. The CDR3 DNA follows: TGTGCCAGCTCACCACCCGCGGGAAGGAACATTCAGTACTTC. The chain uses TRBV18 and TRBJ2-4; tentative D call: TRBD2 (6 bases). The germline gives CDR1 KGHSH, CDR2 LQKENI. The CDR3 length is 14 residues. Trimming pared 0 bases from V and 7 bases from J, leaving 10 bases between.

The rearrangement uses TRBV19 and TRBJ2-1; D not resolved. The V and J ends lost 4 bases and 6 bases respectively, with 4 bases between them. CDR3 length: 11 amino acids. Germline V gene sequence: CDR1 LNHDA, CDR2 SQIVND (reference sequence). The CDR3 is CASSRANEQFF. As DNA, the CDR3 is TGTGCCAGTAGTAGGGCCAATGAGCAGTTCTTC.

The CDR3 DNA reads as TGTGCCAGCAGCCTTGGGACAGGGAACTACAATGAGCAGTTCTTC. This translates into CASSLGTGNYNEQFF. The chain combines TRBV7-2 with TRBJ2-1; 9 nucleotides agree with TRBD1. The CDR3 runs to 15 residues. Unmatched junction bases numbered 5, after V lost 5 bases and J lost 3 bases. The V gene's germline CDR1 is SGHTA and CDR2 FQGNSA.

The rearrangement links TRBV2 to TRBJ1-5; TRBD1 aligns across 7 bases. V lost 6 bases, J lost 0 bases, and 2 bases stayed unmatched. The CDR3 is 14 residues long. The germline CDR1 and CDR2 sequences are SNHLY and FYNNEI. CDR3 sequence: CASRYRGSNQPQHF. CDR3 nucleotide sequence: TGTGCCAGCAGATACAGGGGTAGCAATCAGCCCCAGCATTTT. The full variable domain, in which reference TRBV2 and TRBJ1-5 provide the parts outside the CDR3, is EPEVTQTPSHQVTQMGQEVILRCVPISNHLYFYWYRQILGQKVEFLVSFYNNEISEKSEIFDDQFSVERPDGSNFTLKIRSTKLEDSAMYFCASRYRGSNQPQHFGDGTRLSIL.

In DNA, the CDR3 is TGTGCCAGCAGCTTAGATTGGGCGCAGAATAGCAATCAGCCCCAGCATTTT. Its protein product is CASSLDWAQNSNQPQHF. The chain employs TRBV11-2 and TRBJ1-5; the D is unclear. This CDR3 region has 17 residues. CDR1 SGHAT and CDR2 FQNNGV come from the germline V gene. Trimming took 0 bases from V and 0 from J, leaving 12 bases between them.

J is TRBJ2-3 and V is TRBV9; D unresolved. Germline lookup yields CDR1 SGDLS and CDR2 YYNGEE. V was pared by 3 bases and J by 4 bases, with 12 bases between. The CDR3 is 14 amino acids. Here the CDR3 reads CASSDRESADTQYF. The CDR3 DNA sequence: TGTGCCAGCAGCGACCGAGAGAGTGCAGATACGCAGTATTTT.

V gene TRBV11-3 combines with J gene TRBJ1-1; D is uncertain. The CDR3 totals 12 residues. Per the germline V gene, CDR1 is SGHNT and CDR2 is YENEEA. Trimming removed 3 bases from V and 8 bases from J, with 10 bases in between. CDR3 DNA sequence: TGTGCCAGCAGCTTGGAGGGAGGGGAAGCTTTCTTT. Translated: CASSLEGGEAFF.

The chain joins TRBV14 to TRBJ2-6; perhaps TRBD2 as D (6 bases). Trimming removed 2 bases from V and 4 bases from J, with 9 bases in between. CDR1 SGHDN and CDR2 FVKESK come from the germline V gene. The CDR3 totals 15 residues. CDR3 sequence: CASSQWGVGANVLTF. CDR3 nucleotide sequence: TGTGCCAGCAGCCAATGGGGGGTGGGGGCCAACGTCCTGACTTTC.

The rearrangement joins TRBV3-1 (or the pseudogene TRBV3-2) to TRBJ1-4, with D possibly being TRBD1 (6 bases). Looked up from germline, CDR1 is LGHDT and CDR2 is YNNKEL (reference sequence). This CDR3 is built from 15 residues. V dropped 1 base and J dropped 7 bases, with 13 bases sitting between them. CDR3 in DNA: TGTGCCAGCAGCCAAGCGGCAGGGGAGTTTGAAAAACTGTTTTTT. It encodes CASSQAAGEFEKLFF.

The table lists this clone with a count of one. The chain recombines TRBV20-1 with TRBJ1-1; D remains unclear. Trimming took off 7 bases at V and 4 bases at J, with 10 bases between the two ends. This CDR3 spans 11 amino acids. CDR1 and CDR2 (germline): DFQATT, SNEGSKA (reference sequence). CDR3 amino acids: CSGGGRTEAFF. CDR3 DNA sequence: TGCAGTGGGGGAGGACGCACTGAAGCTTTCTTT.

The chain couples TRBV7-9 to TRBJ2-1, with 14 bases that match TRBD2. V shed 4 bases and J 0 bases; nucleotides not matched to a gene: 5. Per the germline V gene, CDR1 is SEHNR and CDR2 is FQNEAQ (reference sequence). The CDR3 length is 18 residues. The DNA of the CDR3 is TGTGCCAGCAGCTCCGGGACTAGCGGGGGTGACTCCTACAATGAGCAGTTCTTC. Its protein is CASSSGTSGGDSYNEQFF.